The 21 T cell receptor beta chains below come from one sample, sequenced in a study of control samples from healthy donors and cancer patients. The assay was immunoSEQ multiplex PCR, and TCRdb's table has in-frame clones only and misses some. Of approximately 100,000 clones listed, almost 85% were seen once; the top ten hold 1.5% to 2.5%. The sample comprised blood. The receptors stem from a man aged 55-75 years in good health.

The CDR3 reads CASNVGAGAKNIQYF. The CDR3 DNA follows: TGTGCCAGCAACGTGGGGGCTGGGGCCAAAAACATTCAGTACTTC. V and J are TRBV27 and TRBJ2-4; maybe TRBD1 (6 bases). Germline-derived CDR1 and CDR2 are MNHEY and SMNVEV (reference sequence). V was trimmed by 7 bases and J by 1 base, leaving 14 bases between them. The CDR3 contains 15 residues.

The V call is TRBV15, the J call TRBJ2-2; the match to TRBD2 covers 13 bases. The CDR3 runs to 16 residues. CDR1 and CDR2 (germline): LNHNV, YYDKDF (reference sequence). Trimming took 5 bases from V and 4 from J; bases not matched to a gene: 4. CDR3 nucleotide sequence: TGTGCCACCAGCCTGGGACTAGCGGGAAGCACCGGGGAGCTGTTTTTT. Its translation: CATSLGLAGSTGELFF.

The chain carries TRBV28 and TRBJ2-7; D could derive from TRBD1 or TRBD2 (5 bases each). V gave up 2 bases and J gave up 1 base, with 15 bases separating them. CDR1 and CDR2 (germline): MDHEN, SYDVKM. The CDR3 runs to 16 residues. The CDR3 bases are TGTGCCAGCAGTTTACTAGGGACGGATGGTTCCTACGAGCAGTACTTC. It is translated as CASSLLGTDGSYEQYF.

This chain links TRBV24-1 with TRBJ2-1, with 8 bases identical to TRBD1. The CDR3 consists of 16 residues. Germline V gene sequence: CDR1 KGHDR, CDR2 SFDVKD. With V trimmed by 3 bases and J by 1 base, 4 bases remained unmatched. CDR3 nucleotide sequence: TGTGCCACCAGTGATCATAGACAGGGGTCCTACAATGAGCAGTTCTTC. Translation gives CATSDHRQGSYNEQFF.

The chain carries TRBV6-6 and TRBJ2-7, with 10 bases lining up with TRBD1. Germline V gene lookup returns CDR1 MNHNY and CDR2 SVGAGI (reference sequence). CDR3 size: 14 residues. The trim removed 1 base at V and 5 bases at J, leaving 2 bases unmatched. CDR3 coding DNA: TGTGCCAGCAGTTACTTGACAGGGGGCGACGAGCAGTACTTC. Translating gives CASSYLTGGDEQYF.

CDR3 protein: CATSRDLGLAAVNEQFF. The CDR3 bases are TGTGCCACCAGCAGAGACTTGGGACTAGCGGCCGTGAATGAGCAGTTCTTC. The chain uses TRBV15 and TRBJ2-1, with 11 bases aligning to TRBD2. Trimming removed 0 bases from V and 7 bases from J; junction bases left unmatched: 8. The CDR3 loop spans 17 amino acids. Germline V gene sequence: CDR1 LNHNV, CDR2 YYDKDF (reference sequence).

The chain combines TRBV6-9 with TRBJ1-1; possibly TRBD1 for D (5 bases). V was trimmed by 2 bases and J by 6 bases, leaving 13 bases between them. This CDR3 is 14 amino acids long. Germline V CDR1 and CDR2: MNHGY, SVAAGI. CDR3 amino acids: CASSYTNWGPEAFF. The CDR3 DNA follows: TGTGCCAGCAGTTATACGAACTGGGGCCCTGAAGCTTTCTTT.

V and J are TRBV28 and TRBJ1-1; D is undetermined. The ends were cut back, 1 base at V and 13 bases at J, with 13 bases in the middle. This CDR3 contains 12 residues. From germline, CDR1 is MDHEN and CDR2 SYDVKM. The CDR3 sequence: CASSLLRARVFF. As DNA, the CDR3 is TGTGCCAGCAGTTTATTGAGGGCTCGGGTTTTCTTT.

The chain has TRBV5-1 and TRBJ2-3; no clear D gene. Between the trimmed V and J ends, which lost 0 bases and 2 bases, there was a span of 7 bases. The CDR3 sequence is 14 residues long. Germline V lookup: CDR1 SGHRS, CDR2 YFSETQ. The CDR3 nucleotides read TGCGCCAGCAGCTTGGAGTTATCCACAGATACGCAGTATTTT. It is translated as CASSLELSTDTQYF.

This clone occurred once. The chain recombines TRBV19 with TRBJ2-3, with 8 bases lining up with TRBD2. CDR1 and CDR2 from the germline V gene are LNHDA and SQIVND (reference sequence). J was trimmed by 3 bases and V by 5 bases; bases with no gene match: 7. CDR3 length: 15 amino acids. The CDR3 reads CASSLGGAETDTQYF. The CDR3 DNA is TGTGCCAGTAGTCTCGGGGGGGCTGAGACAGATACGCAGTATTTT.

CDR3 coding DNA: TGTGGGACAGGGGATAATTCACCCCTCCACTTT. Translated, it gives CGTGDNSPLHF. The rearrangement uses TRBV30 and TRBJ1-6; TRBD1 matches at 9 bases. Germline V lookup: CDR1 GTSNPN, CDR2 SVGIG (reference sequence). CDR3 length: 11 residues.

This sequence joins TRBV11-2 and TRBJ1-3; D gene ambiguous. Germline loops: CDR1 SGHAT, CDR2 FQNNGV. This CDR3 spans 15 amino acids. V lost 1 base and J lost 0, with 7 bases in between. The CDR3 loop reads CASSLVRSSGNTIYF. The CDR3 region has the DNA TGTGCCAGCAGCTTAGTCCGTAGCTCTGGAAACACCATATATTTT.

This clone was observed a few times. The V and J genes are TRBV30 and TRBJ1-1; TRBD1 agrees at 7 bases. Germline V gene lookup returns CDR1 GTSNPN and CDR2 SVGIG (reference sequence). The CDR3 is made up of 12 amino acids. Trimming cost V 4 bases and J 4 bases; bases outside gene matches: 3. CDR3 sequence: CAWKQGFTEAFF. CDR3 in DNA: TGTGCCTGGAAACAGGGGTTCACTGAAGCTTTCTTT.

V is TRBV19 and J is TRBJ2-7; 8 bases are shared with TRBD1. This CDR3 comprises 14 residues. Germline CDR1 is LNHDA and CDR2 is SQIVND (reference sequence). V dropped 4 bases and J dropped 6; count of bases not matched to a gene: 8. DNA of the CDR3: TGTGCCAGTAGTACGCAGGGGGCGGCGGGCGAGCAGTACTTC. This encodes CASSTQGAAGEQYF.

The gene calls are TRBV9 and TRBJ2-3, with a possible D match to TRBD2 (6 bases). The CDR3 has 18 amino acids. Trimming cost V 2 bases and J 1 base, with 20 bases left between them. Looked up from germline, CDR1 is SGDLS and CDR2 is YYNGEE. CDR3 coding DNA: TGTGCCAGCAGCGTGTCCCCAATCGGGGGACGTGGCACAGATACGCAGTATTTT. Protein: CASSVSPIGGRGTDTQYF.

This clone was detected only a few times. V is TRBV7-9 and J is TRBJ1-2; tentative D call: TRBD1 (5 bases). The CDR3 is 13 residues long. Germline CDR1 reads SEHNR; CDR2 reads FQNEAQ (reference sequence). Deletions cut 4 bases from V and 8 bases from J, with 14 bases between. The CDR3 loop is CASSYRDGRGYTF. The CDR3 DNA reads TGTGCCAGCAGCTACCGGGACGGTCGGGGCTACACCTTC.

The chain has TRBV6-4 and TRBJ2-2; the D gene is possibly TRBD2 (7 bases). In germline, CDR1 is MRHNA, CDR2 SNTAGT. The CDR3 consists of 16 residues. V dropped 0 bases and J dropped 3 bases, with 11 bases sitting between them. This CDR3 reads CASSDSRGGHTGELFF. Here the CDR3 DNA reads TGTGCCAGCAGTGACTCTCGCGGGGGCCACACCGGGGAGCTGTTTTTT.

This chain connects TRBV10-1 to TRBJ2-2; 7 bases match TRBD1. After removal of 6 bases from V and 8 bases from J, the junction contained 3 bases not matched to a gene. The V gene's germline CDR1 is WNHNN and CDR2 SYGVQD (reference sequence). The CDR3 runs to 12 residues. The CDR3 DNA sequence: TGCGCCAGCAGCCTGGGACAGGGGGAGCTGTTTTTT. Amino acid sequence: CASSLGQGELFF.

This chain connects TRBV5-1 to TRBJ2-7; D is possibly TRBD1 (6 bases). Germline loops: CDR1 SGHRS, CDR2 YFSETQ. Trimming removed 4 bases at V and 1 base at J, with 12 bases between. CDR3 length: 14 amino acids. The CDR3 loop reads CASSPQQGSYEQYF. In DNA form, the CDR3 reads TGCGCCAGCAGCCCCCAACAGGGTTCCTACGAGCAGTACTTC.

The chain couples TRBV9 to TRBJ1-1, with TRBD1 matching over 9 bases. Germline V gene lookup returns CDR1 SGDLS and CDR2 YYNGEE. V trimming: 0 bases; J trimming: 0 bases; junction bases outside the gene matches: 3. The CDR3 has 16 residues. CDR3 bases: TGTGCCAGCAGCGTAGATACAGGGGGCATGAACACTGAAGCTTTCTTT. Residues: CASSVDTGGMNTEAFF.

This clone turned up a few times. The rearrangement links TRBV6-6 to TRBJ1-4, with D maybe TRBD1 (5 bases). CDR1 MNHNY and CDR2 SVGAGI come from the germline V gene (reference sequence). With 2 bases removed from V and 7 bases from J, the gap between germline ends came to 14 bases. This CDR3 region has 15 residues. The CDR3 DNA is TGTGCCAGCAGTTACAGGGAACAGGCTGGTGAAAAACTGTTTTTT. Translated: CASSYREQAGEKLFF.